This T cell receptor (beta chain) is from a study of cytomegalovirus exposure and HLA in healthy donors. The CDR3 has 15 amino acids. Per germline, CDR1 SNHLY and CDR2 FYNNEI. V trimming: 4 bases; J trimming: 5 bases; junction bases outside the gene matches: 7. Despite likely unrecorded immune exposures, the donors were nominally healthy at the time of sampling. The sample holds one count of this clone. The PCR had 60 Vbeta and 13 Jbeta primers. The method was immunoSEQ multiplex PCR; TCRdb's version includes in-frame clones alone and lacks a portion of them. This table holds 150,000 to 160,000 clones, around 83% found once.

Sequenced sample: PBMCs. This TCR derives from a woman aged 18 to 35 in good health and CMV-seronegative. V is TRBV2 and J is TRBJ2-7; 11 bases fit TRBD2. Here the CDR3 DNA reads TGTGCCAGCAGTGCAGAACTAGCGGGAGAAAACGAGCAGTACTTC. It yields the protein CASSAELAGENEQYF.